This passage covers 5 T cell receptor beta chains from one sample sequenced in a study of cytomegalovirus exposure and HLA in healthy donors. Both 60 Vbeta primers and 13 Jbeta primers went into the PCR. Method: immunoSEQ multiplex PCR; TCRdb's copy keeps in-frame clones and lacks some. Among about 120,000 clones listed, about 85% were seen once. The sequencing sample was made of PBMCs. Receptors originate from a man aged 18 to 30 in good health and CMV-seropositive.

V is TRBV18 and J is TRBJ1-1; 11 bases line up with TRBD1. V gave up 5 bases and J gave up 6 bases; unmatched junction bases: 5. The CDR3 consists of 14 residues. Germline values: CDR1 KGHSH, CDR2 LQKENI. The CDR3 loop is CASSRTGGSPEAFF. In DNA form, the CDR3 reads TGTGCCAGCTCAAGGACAGGGGGCTCGCCTGAAGCTTTCTTT.

J is TRBJ1-6 and V is TRBV5-6; no reliable D call. This CDR3 region has 12 residues. Deletions cut 1 base from V and 15 bases from J, with 11 bases between. The germline V gene encodes CDR1 SGHDT and CDR2 YYEEEE. The CDR3 sequence is CASSLMARGLHF. The CDR3, as DNA: TGTGCCAGCAGCTTGATGGCCCGAGGCCTCCACTTT.

The chain employs TRBV4-2 and TRBJ2-1, with 8 positions matching TRBD2. The V and J ends lost 5 bases and 3 bases, in that order; junction bases with no gene match: 3. CDR3 length equals 14 residues. Germline CDR1 LGHNA, CDR2 YNFKEQ. The CDR3 bases are TGTGCCAGCAGCTCTAGCGGGCGCTACAATGAGCAGTTCTTC. Translated: CASSSSGRYNEQFF.

The rearrangement joins TRBV27 to TRBJ2-5; D possibly corresponds to TRBD1 (5 bases). With the DNA end fitting TRBJ2-7 better, the J assignment may be wrong. There are 16 residues in the CDR3. The V gene's germline CDR1 is MNHEY and CDR2 SMNVEV (reference sequence). The CDR3 loop reads CASRTSRTSLSYEQYF. CDR3 nucleotides: TGTGCCAGCAGGACTTCCAGGACATCTCTCTCCTACGAGCAGTACTTC.

The gene calls are TRBV6-5 and TRBJ2-7; a weak D match, TRBD1 (5 bases). V was trimmed by 0 bases and J by 5 bases, leaving 11 bases between them. The germline V gene encodes CDR1 MNHEY and CDR2 SVGAGI. There are 14 residues in the CDR3. CDR3 bases: TGTGCCAGCAGTTACTCCAGGGTATCCGACGAGCAGTACTTC. Residues: CASSYSRVSDEQYF.